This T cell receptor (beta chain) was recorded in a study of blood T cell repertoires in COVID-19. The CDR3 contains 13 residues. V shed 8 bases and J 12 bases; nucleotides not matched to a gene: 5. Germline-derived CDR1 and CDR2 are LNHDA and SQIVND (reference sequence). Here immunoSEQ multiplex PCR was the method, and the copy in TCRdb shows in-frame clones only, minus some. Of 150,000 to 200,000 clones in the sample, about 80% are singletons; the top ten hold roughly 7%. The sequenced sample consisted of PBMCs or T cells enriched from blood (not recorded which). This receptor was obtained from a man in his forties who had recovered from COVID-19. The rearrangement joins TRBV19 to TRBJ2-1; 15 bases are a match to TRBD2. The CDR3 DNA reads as TGTGCCAGTGGACTAGCGGGGGGGCCACGGCAGTTCTTC. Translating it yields CASGLAGGPRQFF.